The next 10 T cell receptor beta chains were all read from a single sample in a study of blood T cell repertoires in COVID-19. Profiling relied on immunoSEQ multiplex PCR, and the TCRdb table lists in-frame clones only, not all of them. The sample comprises 65,000 to 80,000 clones, approximately 91% of which are singletons, and approximately 3% rests with the top ten. The sample taken for sequencing was peripheral blood. These receptors all stem from a man aged 70-80 years with active or convalescent COVID-19.

The chain combines TRBV6-1 with TRBJ2-1, with D uncertain. CDR1 and CDR2 from the germline V gene are MNHNS and SASEGT. This CDR3 has 15 amino acids. The ends were cut back, 5 bases at V and 8 bases at J, with 19 bases in the middle. CDR3 nucleotide sequence: TGTGCCAGCAGTTTCTACGGTCTCCCAGAGGATGAGCAGTTCTTC. Translation: CASSFYGLPEDEQFF.

This clone showed up just once. The rearrangement joins TRBV7-3 to TRBJ2-3; unclear D gene. Germline V gene sequence: CDR1 SGHTA, CDR2 FQGTGA. V gave up 5 bases and J gave up 1 base, with 10 bases separating them. This CDR3 is built from 14 residues. Here the CDR3 DNA reads TGTGCCAGCAGCCCATCCAGCGGCACAGATACGCAGTATTTT. This codes for CASSPSSGTDTQYF.

The chain carries TRBV3-1 (or the pseudogene TRBV3-2) and TRBJ1-1; 8 positions agree with TRBD1. The germline CDR1 and CDR2 sequences are LGHDT and YNNKEL (reference sequence). The CDR3 is made up of 14 amino acids. Trimming took 3 bases from V and 7 from J; bases not matched to a gene: 7. CDR3 residues: CASSHGQGLGEAFF. The CDR3 DNA reads as TGTGCCAGCAGCCATGGACAGGGTCTTGGTGAAGCTTTCTTT.

The gene calls are TRBV7-9 and TRBJ2-7, with 14 bases fitting TRBD2. This CDR3 has 14 amino acids. Germline V gene sequence: CDR1 SEHNR, CDR2 FQNEAQ (reference sequence). The V segment lost 7 bases and the J segment 3 bases; nucleotides outside the gene matches: 2. CDR3 nucleotide sequence: TGTGCCAGCACCGGGACTAGCGGGAGCTACGAGCAGTACTTC. This codes for CASTGTSGSYEQYF.

The chain employs TRBV28 and TRBJ1-2, with D perhaps TRBD1 (6 bases). CDR1 MDHEN and CDR2 SYDVKM come from the germline V gene. V lost 6 bases and J 4 bases, leaving 18 bases between the germline ends. There are 15 residues in the CDR3. The CDR3 region has the DNA TGTGCCAGCAGCCTAGGGGGGGGCTCACTCTATGGCTACACCTTC. This encodes CASSLGGGSLYGYTF.

Here the CDR3 DNA reads TGTGCCAGCCAGGGACAGCTGAATGAAAAACTGTTTTTT. As protein: CASQGQLNEKLFF. J is TRBJ1-4 and V is TRBV6-5; 7 bases map to TRBD1. From germline, CDR1 is MNHEY and CDR2 SVGAGI. V dropped 8 bases and J dropped 5; count of bases not matched to a gene: 5. This CDR3 has 13 amino acids.

The chain links TRBV5-4 to TRBJ2-1; 11 bases line up with TRBD2. Germline V CDR1 and CDR2: SGHNT, YYREEE (reference sequence). The V gene end was trimmed by 4 bases and the J gene end by 10 bases; junction bases not matched to a gene: 4. The CDR3 is 13 residues long. CDR3 coding DNA: TGTGCCAGCAGCCCATCTAGCGGGGGGGAGCAGTTCTTC. Translation gives CASSPSSGGEQFF.

The chain recombines TRBV3-1 (or the pseudogene TRBV3-2) with TRBJ2-7; TRBD2 matches 7 bases. The germline CDR1 and CDR2 sequences are LGHDT and YNNKEL (reference sequence). The CDR3 loop spans 13 amino acids. V was clipped by 6 bases and J by 4 bases; unmatched bases: 6. The CDR3 nucleotides are TGTGCCAGCAGTCCAGCGGGATTGTACGAGCAGTACTTC. Translation: CASSPAGLYEQYF.

The chain uses TRBV5-4 and TRBJ2-1, with TRBD2 matching 7 bases. The germline gives CDR1 SGHNT, CDR2 YYREEE (reference sequence). This CDR3 is 15 amino acids long. Trimming took 3 bases from V and 8 from J; bases not matched to a gene: 11. The CDR3 DNA sequence: TGTGCCAGCAGCTCTTTGCGGGGAGGGCCCCATGAGCAGTTCTTC. Translating gives CASSSLRGGPHEQFF.

The rearrangement uses TRBV4-1 and TRBJ1-6; TRBD1 is a possible D gene (5 bases). Germline CDR1 reads MGHRA; CDR2 reads YSYEKL. The CDR3 contains 17 residues. V lost 0 bases, J lost 7 bases, and 16 bases lay in between. This CDR3 is CASSQDRSGRKNSPLHF. DNA of the CDR3: TGCGCCAGCAGCCAAGATCGGTCAGGGAGGAAGAATTCACCCCTCCACTTT.